The T cell receptor (beta chain) under discussion was sequenced for a study of vaccination effects on CD4 cells after COVID-19. Culturing for around 10 days preceded CD4+ T cell isolation. Between March and December 2020, the person had a SARS-CoV-2 infection that PCR confirmed. Participants received two doses of either the BNT162b2 or mRNA-1273 vaccine. The table came from immunoSEQ multiplex PCR; TCRdb's copy has only in-frame clones and leaves some out. The sample includes 35,000 to 55,000 clones, approximately 82% of them seen just once. Trimming removed 3 bases from V and 0 bases from J, with 6 bases in between. The CDR3 is 14 amino acids. Germline-derived CDR1 and CDR2 are SNHLY and FYNNEI. This clone was detected only a few times. Its matching antigen is unknown.

This clonotype was sampled from a human donor who had a prior SARS-CoV-2 infection. The V gene is TRBV2, the J gene TRBJ1-3; D call uncertain. The sequencing here drew on CD4+ T cells from PBMCs cultured without peptide, taken after COVID-19 vaccination. CDR3 in DNA: TGTGCCAGCAGTGACAGGATCTCTGGAAACACCATATATTTT. This encodes CASSDRISGNTIYF.